The present T cell receptor beta chain was sequenced within a study of T cell changes during pregnancy in multiple sclerosis. The CDR3 is 13 amino acids. CDR1 and CDR2 from the germline V gene are SQVTM and ANQGSEA. Trimming took off 0 bases at V and 5 bases at J, with 11 bases between the two ends. The sample holds a few counts of this clone. Repertoires were generated with immunoSEQ multiplex PCR, while TCRdb's copy carries only in-frame clones and drops some. The repertoire includes some 50,000 clones, 85% to 95% of them detected once, and 5.5% to 6% sits in the top ten. This clonotype was sampled from a female donor with multiple sclerosis, enrolled in a pregnancy study. The specimen was CD8+ T cells from peripheral blood mononuclear cells, collected in the first trimester of pregnancy. The gene calls are TRBV29-1 and TRBJ2-7; D ambiguous. In DNA, the CDR3 is TGCAGCGTTGAAGAGGTAATAGCCCACGAGCAGTACTTC. Its protein is CSVEEVIAHEQYF.